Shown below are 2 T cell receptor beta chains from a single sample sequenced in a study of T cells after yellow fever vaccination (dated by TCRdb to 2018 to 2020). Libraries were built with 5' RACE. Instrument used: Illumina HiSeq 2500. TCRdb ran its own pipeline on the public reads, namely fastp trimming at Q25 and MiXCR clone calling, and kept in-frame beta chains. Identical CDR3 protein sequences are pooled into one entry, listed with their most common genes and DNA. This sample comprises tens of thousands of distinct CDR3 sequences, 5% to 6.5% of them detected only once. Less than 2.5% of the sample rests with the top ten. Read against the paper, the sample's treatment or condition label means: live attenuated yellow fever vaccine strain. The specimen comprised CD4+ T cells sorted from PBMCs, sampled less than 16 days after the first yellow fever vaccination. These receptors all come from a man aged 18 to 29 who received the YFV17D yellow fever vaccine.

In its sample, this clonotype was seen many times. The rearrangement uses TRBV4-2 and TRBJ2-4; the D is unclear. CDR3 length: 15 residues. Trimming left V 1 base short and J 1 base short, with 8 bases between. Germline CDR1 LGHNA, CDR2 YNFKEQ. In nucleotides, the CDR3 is TGTGCCAGCAGCCAAGTCCCGGCGGCCAAAAACATTCAGTACTTC. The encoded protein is CASSQVPAAKNIQYF.

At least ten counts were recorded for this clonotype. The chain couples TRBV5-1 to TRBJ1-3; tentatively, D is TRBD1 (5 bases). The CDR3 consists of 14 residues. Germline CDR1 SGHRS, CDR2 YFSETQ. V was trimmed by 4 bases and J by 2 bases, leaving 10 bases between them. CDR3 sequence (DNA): TGCGCCAGCAGCGGGGGGTCTCCTGGAAACACCATATATTTT. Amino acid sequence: CASSGGSPGNTIYF.